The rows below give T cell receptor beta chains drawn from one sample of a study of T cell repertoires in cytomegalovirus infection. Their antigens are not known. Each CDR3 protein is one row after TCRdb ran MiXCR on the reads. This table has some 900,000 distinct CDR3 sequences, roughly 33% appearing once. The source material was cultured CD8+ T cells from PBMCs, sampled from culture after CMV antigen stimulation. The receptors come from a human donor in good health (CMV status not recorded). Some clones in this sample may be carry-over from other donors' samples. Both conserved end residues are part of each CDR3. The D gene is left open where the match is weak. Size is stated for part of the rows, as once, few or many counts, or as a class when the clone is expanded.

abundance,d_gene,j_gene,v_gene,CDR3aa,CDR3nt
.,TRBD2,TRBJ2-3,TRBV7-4,CASSNPSGIDTDTQYF,TGTGCCAGCAGCAACCCTAGCGGGATCGACACAGATACGCAGTATTTT
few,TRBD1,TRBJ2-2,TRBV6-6,CASRGTANTGELFF,TGTGCCAGCCGAGGGACAGCGAACACCGGGGAGCTGTTTTTT
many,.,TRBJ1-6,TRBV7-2,CASSLGGTNSPLHF,TGTGCCAGCAGCTTAGGAGGTACCAATTCACCCCTCCACTTT
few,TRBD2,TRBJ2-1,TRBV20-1,CSARDSTPLAGGRYNEQFF,TGCAGTGCTAGAGATTCGACCCCACTAGCGGGGGGGCGGTACAATGAGCAGTTCTTC
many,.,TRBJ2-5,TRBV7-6,CASSFRTAGLQETQYF,TGTGCCAGCAGTTTCCGGACAGCAGGACTACAAGAGACCCAGTACTTC
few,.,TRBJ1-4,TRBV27,CASSYGTIMGEKLFF,TGTGCCAGCAGTTACGGGACAATCATGGGAGAAAAACTGTTTTTT
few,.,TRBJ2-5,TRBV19,CASRRSMEETQYF,TGTGCCAGTAGGAGGAGTATGGAAGAGACCCAGTACTTC
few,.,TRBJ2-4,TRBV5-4,CATWGGAIGPYF,TGTGCCACATGGGGGGGGGCGATAGGTCCGTACTTC
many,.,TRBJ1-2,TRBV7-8,CASSLDGGNYGYTF,TGTGCCAGCAGCTTAGATGGAGGGAACTATGGCTACACCTTC
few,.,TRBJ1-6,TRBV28,CASSITGTDSPLHF,TGTGCCAGCTCGATCACAGGGACTGATTCACCCCTCCACTTT
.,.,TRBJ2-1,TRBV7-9,CASSREQTYNEQFF,TGTGCCAGCAGCCGTGAACAGACTTACAATGAGCAGTTCTTC
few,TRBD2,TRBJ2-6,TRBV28,CASSPAGGSGANVLTF,TGTGCCAGCAGCCCGGCGGGGGGCTCTGGGGCCAACGTCCTGACTTTC
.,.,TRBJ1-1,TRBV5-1,CASSLAKAGRNTEAFF,TGCGCCAGCAGCTTGGCCAAGGCAGGGAGAAACACTGAAGCTTTCTTT
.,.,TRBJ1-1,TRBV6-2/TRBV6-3,CASSSSILIEAFF,TGTGCCAGCAGCTCAAGTATCCTTATAGAAGCTTTCTTT
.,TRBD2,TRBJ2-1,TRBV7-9,CASSSPLSGGSYNEQFF,TGTGCCAGCAGCTCCCCCCTAAGCGGGGGCTCCTACAATGAGCAGTTCTTC
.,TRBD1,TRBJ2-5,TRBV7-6,CASSHGTGQESQYF,TGTGCCAGCAGCCACGGGACAGGGCAAGAGTCCCAGTACTTC
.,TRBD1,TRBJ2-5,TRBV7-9,CASRSGQGLETQYF,TGTGCCAGCAGATCAGGACAGGGGTTAGAGACCCAGTACTTC
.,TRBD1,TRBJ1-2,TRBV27,CASSSDPGGIVYGYTF,TGTGCCAGCAGTTCAGATCCAGGGGGCATAGTCTATGGCTACACCTTC
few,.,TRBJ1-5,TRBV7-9,CASSLGKGFQGNDQPQHF,TGTGCCAGCAGCTTAGGAAAAGGCTTTCAGGGGAACGATCAGCCCCAGCATTTT
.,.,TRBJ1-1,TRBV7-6,CASSLVGLAPEAFF,TGTGCCAGCAGCTTAGTCGGGCTAGCCCCTGAAGCTTTCTTT
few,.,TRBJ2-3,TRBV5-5,CASSLAPIRQESTDTQYF,TGTGCCAGCAGCTTGGCCCCGATTCGACAGGAGAGCACAGATACGCAGTATTTT
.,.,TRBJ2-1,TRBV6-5,CASSYGAGWANEQFF,TGTGCCAGCAGTTACGGAGCAGGTTGGGCGAATGAGCAGTTCTTC
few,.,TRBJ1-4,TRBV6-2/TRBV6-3,CASSPGTLWDEKLFF,TGTGCCAGCAGCCCCGGGACCCTCTGGGACGAAAAACTGTTTTTT
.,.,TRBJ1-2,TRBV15,CATSRDILGVDGYTF,TGTGCCACCAGCAGAGATATTTTGGGGGTGGATGGCTACACCTTC